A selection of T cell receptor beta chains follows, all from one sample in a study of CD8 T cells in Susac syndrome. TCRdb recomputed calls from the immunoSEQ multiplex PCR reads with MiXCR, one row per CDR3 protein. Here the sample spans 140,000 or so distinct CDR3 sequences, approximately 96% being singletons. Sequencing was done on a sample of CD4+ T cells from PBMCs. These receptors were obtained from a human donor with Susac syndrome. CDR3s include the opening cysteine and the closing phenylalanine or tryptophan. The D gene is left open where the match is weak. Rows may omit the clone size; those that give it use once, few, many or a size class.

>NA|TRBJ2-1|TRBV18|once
CASSSKIEQFF
TGTGCCAGCTCAAGCAAGATTGAGCAGTTCTTC
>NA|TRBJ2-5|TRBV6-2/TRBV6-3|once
CASSKDGETQYF
TGTGCCAGCAGTAAAGATGGGGAGACCCAGTACTTC
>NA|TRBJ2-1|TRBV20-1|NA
CSAWRSSQNEQFF
TGCAGTGCTTGGAGGTCTAGCCAGAATGAGCAGTTCTTC
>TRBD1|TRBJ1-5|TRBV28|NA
CATNRGPQPQHF
TGTGCAACCAACAGGGGGCCACAGCCCCAGCATTTT
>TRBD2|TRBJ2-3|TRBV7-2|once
CASSFGTSADTQYF
TGTGCCAGCAGCTTTGGGACTAGCGCAGATACGCAGTATTTT
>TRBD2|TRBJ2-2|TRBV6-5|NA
CASSRTSSSGELFF
TGTGCCAGCAGCCGGACTAGCAGCTCCGGGGAGCTGTTTTTT
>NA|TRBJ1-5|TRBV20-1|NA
CSASISTASNQPQHF
TGCAGTGCTAGCATCAGTACAGCCTCCAATCAGCCCCAGCATTTT
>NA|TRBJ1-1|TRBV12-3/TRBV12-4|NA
CASGSGMNTEAFF
TGTGCCAGCGGATCGGGGATGAACACTGAAGCTTTCTTT
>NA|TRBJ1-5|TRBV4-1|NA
CASSQTGTGGNQPQHF
TGCGCCAGCAGCCAAACCGGGACTGGAGGTAATCAGCCCCAGCATTTT
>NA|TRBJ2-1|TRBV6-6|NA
CASTRTPSYNEQFF
TGTGCCAGTACGAGAACTCCCTCCTACAATGAGCAGTTCTTC
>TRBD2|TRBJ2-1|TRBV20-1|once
CSLNKGLAYNEQFF
TGCAGCTTAAATAAGGGACTAGCTTACAATGAGCAGTTCTTC
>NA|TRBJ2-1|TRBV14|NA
CASSQSLETEQFF
TGTGCCAGCAGCCAAAGTCTAGAAACTGAGCAGTTCTTC
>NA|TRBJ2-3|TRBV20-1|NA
CSARGRDKTDTQYF
TGCAGTGCTAGAGGCAGGGACAAAACAGATACGCAGTATTTT
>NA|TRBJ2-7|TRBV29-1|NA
CSVDVALTGEQYF
TGCAGCGTTGATGTTGCACTCACCGGGGAGCAGTACTTC
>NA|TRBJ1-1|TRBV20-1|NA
CSARDHSVGVNTEAFF
TGCAGTGCTAGAGATCACAGCGTTGGGGTTAACACTGAAGCTTTCTTT
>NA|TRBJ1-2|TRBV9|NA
CASSKVGGADYGYTF
TGTGCCAGCAGCAAAGTTGGGGGGGCGGACTATGGCTACACCTTC
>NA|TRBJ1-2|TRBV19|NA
CASRDLGRNYGYTF
TGTGCCAGTAGAGATCTGGGGAGGAACTATGGCTACACCTTC
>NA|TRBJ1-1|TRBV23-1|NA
CASSRASNTEAFF
TGCGCCAGCTCGCGGGCCTCAAACACTGAAGCTTTCTTT
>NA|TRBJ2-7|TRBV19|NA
CASSTRDPSAEQYF
TGTGCCAGTAGTACACGGGACCCTAGCGCAGAGCAGTACTTC
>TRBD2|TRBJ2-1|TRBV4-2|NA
CASSPPSGDYNEQFF
TGTGCCAGCAGCCCCCCGAGCGGGGATTACAATGAGCAGTTCTTC
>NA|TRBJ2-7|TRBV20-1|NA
CSARSGGPYEQYF
TGCAGTGCTAGGAGTGGGGGCCCCTACGAGCAGTACTTC
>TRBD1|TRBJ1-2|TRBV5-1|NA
CASSLEGGTAYGYTF
TGCGCCAGCAGCTTGGAAGGGGGCACCGCCTATGGCTACACCTTC
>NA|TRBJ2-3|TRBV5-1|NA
CASSELQDTQYF
TGCGCCAGCAGCGAATTACAAGATACGCAGTATTTT
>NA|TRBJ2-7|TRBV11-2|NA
CASSSLERTGNEQYF
TGTGCCAGCAGCTCCCTCGAGCGGACCGGGAACGAGCAGTACTTC
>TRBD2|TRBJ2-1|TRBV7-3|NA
CASSLSINILAGAAENEQFF
TGTGCCAGCAGCTTATCCATCAATATCCTAGCGGGAGCGGCGGAGAATGAGCAGTTCTTC
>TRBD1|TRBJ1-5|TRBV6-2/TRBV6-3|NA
CASSYSRRTGLLSNQPQHF
TGTGCCAGCAGTTACTCGAGAAGGACAGGGCTTTTAAGCAATCAGCCCCAGCATTTT
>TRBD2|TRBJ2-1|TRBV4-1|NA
CASSPYSSGSLNEQFF
TGCGCCAGCAGCCCTTACTCTAGCGGGAGTTTGAATGAGCAGTTCTTC
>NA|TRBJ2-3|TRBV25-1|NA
CASSGVAADTQYF
TGTGCCAGCAGTGGGGTGGCGGCGGATACGCAGTATTTT
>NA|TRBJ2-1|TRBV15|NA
CATSSTDNEQFF
TGTGCCACCAGCTCGACAGACAATGAGCAGTTCTTC
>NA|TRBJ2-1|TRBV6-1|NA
CASSSSTDGGYNEQFF
TGTGCCAGCAGCTCGTCTACTGATGGGGGCTACAATGAGCAGTTCTTC
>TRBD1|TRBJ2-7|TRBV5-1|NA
CASSYSGDRGPYEQYF
TGCGCCAGCAGCTACTCGGGGGACAGGGGTCCCTACGAGCAGTACTTC
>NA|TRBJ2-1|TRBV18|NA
CASSPPVIQEQFF
TGTGCCAGCTCACCACCGGTGATACAAGAGCAGTTCTTC
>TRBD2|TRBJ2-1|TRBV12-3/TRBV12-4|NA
CASSFGGGGYNEQFF
TGTGCCAGCAGTTTCGGAGGCGGGGGCTACAATGAGCAGTTCTTC
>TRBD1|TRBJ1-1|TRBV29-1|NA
CSVTGAFGAEAFF
TGCAGCGTGACAGGGGCCTTCGGCGCTGAAGCTTTCTTT
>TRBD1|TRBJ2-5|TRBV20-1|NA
CSAREGRGRETQYF
TGCAGTGCTAGAGAGGGCAGGGGGCGAGAGACCCAGTACTTC
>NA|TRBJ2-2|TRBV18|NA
CASSPPNGAGELFF
TGTGCCAGCTCACCACCGAATGGTGCCGGGGAGCTGTTTTTT
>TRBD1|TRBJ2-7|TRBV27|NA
CASSSRDREYEQYF
TGTGCCAGCAGTTCCCGGGACAGGGAGTACGAGCAGTACTTC
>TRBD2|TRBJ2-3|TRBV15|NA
CATSRSGTTMDTQYF
TGTGCCACCAGCAGATCCGGGACTACCATGGATACGCAGTATTTT
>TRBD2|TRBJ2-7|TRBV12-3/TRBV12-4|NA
CASSLPKSGGYEQYF
TGTGCCAGCAGTTTACCGAAGAGCGGGGGATACGAGCAGTACTTC
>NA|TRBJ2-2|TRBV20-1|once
CSARRRGRAGELFF
TGCAGTGCCAGGCGGAGGGGGAGGGCCGGGGAGCTGTTTTTT
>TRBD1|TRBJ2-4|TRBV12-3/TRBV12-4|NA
CASSRTGEDIQYF
TGTGCCAGCAGTAGGACAGGGGAGGACATTCAGTACTTC
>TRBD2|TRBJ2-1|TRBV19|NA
CASSLSGVLYNEQFF
TGTGCCAGTAGTCTCAGCGGGGTGCTCTACAATGAGCAGTTCTTC
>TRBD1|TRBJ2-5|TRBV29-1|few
CSVDGTYRGLETQYF
TGCAGCGTTGACGGAACTTACAGGGGTTTGGAGACCCAGTACTTC
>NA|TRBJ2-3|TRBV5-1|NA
CASSLQLTSATDTQYF
TGCGCCAGCAGCCTACAACTTACCTCCGCTACAGATACGCAGTATTTT
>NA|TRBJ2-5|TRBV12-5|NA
CASGPRVSETQYF
TGTGCTAGTGGCCCCAGGGTTTCAGAGACCCAGTACTTC
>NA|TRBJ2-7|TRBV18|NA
CASSPPRGAGLYEQYF
TGTGCCAGCTCACCCCCCCGCGGGGCAGGGCTCTACGAGCAGTACTTC
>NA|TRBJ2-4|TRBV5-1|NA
CASSLGNIQYF
TGCGCCAGCAGCTTGGGGAACATTCAGTACTTC
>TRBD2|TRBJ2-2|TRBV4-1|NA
CASSQLAGATGELFF
TGCGCCAGCAGCCAGCTAGCGGGAGCGACCGGGGAGCTGTTTTTT
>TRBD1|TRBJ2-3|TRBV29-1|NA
CSASGQNTDTQYF
TGCAGCGCGTCGGGACAGAACACAGATACGCAGTATTTT
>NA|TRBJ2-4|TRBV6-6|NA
CASSYEGLGKNIQYF
TGTGCCAGCAGTTACGAGGGCTTGGGCAAAAACATTCAGTACTTC
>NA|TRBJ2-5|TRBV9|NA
CASSPRGDLLETQYF
TGTGCCAGCAGCCCCCGAGGAGACCTGTTGGAGACCCAGTACTTC
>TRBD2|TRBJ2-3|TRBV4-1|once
CASSQESAGGPPQYF
TGCGCCAGCAGCCAAGAGTCAGCGGGGGGGCCTCCGCAGTATTTT
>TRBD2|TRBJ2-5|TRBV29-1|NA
CSVLGEGQETQYF
TGCAGCGTTCTGGGGGAGGGCCAGGAGACCCAGTACTTC
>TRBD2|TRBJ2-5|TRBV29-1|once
CSAASGLAGAYQETQYF
TGCAGCGCCGCTTCGGGACTAGCGGGCGCGTACCAAGAGACCCAGTACTTC